The text below deals with one T cell receptor beta chain. This sample is part of a study of blood T cell repertoires in COVID-19. Study context: Donors in the United States, Italy and Spain gave samples during acute or convalescent COVID-19.

The CDR3 runs 15 residues. The germline V gene has CDR1 SGHNT and CDR2 YYREEE (reference sequence). V shed 5 bases, J shed 4 bases, and the junction held 8 bases outside the gene matches. Study processing details: Nucleated cell number was recorded as an estimate derived from reference gene primer amplification. Assay: immunoSEQ multiplex PCR; the TCRdb copy retains only in-frame clones and omits some. For V, J and clone size, that table is used; D and trimming come from the DNA. The repertoire includes approximately 250,000 clones, roughly 86% of them detected once, and around 6% sits in the top ten. The Seattle patients joined while their infection was active and were tracked longitudinally afterward.

The sequence came from a woman older than 75 with COVID-19, enrolled during active disease. The gene calls are TRBV5-4 and TRBJ1-1; 10 bases agree with TRBD1. The specimen was peripheral blood. This chain's CDR3 is CASRQDRGRTTEAFF. As DNA, the CDR3 is TGTGCCAGCAGACAAGACAGGGGGCGCACCACTGAAGCTTTCTTT.